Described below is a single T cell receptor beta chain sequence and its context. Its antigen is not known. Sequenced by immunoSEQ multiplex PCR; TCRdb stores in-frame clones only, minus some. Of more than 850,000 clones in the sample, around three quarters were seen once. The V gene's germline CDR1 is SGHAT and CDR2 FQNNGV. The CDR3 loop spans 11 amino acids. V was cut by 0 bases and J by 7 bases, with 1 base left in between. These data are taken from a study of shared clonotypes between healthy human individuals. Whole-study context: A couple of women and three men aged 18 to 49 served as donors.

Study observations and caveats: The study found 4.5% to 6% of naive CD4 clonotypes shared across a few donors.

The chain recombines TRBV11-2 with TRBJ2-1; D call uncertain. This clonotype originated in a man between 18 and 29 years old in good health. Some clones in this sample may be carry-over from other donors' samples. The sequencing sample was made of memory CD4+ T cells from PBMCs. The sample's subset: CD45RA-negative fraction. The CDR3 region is CASSLENEQFF. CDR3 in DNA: TGTGCCAGCAGCTTAGAGAATGAGCAGTTCTTC. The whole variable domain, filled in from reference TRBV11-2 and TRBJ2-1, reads EAGVAQSPRYKIIEKRQSVAFWCNPISGHATLYWYQQILGQGPKLLIQFQNNGVVDDSQLPKDRFSAERLKGVDSTLKIQPAKLEDSAVYLCASSLENEQFFGPGTRLTVL.